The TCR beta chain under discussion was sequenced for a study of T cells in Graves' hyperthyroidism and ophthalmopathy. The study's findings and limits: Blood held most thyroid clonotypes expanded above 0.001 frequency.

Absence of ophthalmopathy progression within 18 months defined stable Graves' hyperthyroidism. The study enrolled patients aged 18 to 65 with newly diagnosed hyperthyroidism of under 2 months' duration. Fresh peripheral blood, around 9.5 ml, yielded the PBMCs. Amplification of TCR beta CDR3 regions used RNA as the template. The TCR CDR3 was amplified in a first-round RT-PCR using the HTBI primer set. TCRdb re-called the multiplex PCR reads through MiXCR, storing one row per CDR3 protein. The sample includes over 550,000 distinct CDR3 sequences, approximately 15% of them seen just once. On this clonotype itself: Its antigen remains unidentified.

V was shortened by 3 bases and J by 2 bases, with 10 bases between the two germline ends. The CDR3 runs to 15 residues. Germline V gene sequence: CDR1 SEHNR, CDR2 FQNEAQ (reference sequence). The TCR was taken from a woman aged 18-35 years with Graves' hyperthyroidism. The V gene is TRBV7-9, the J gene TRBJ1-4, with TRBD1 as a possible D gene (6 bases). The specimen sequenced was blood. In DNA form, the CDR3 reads TGTGCCAGCAGCTTCGGACAGCACACTAATGAAAAACTGTTTTTT. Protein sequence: CASSFGQHTNEKLFF.